These 26 T cell receptor beta chains were sequenced from one sample in a study of CXCR3-negative and CXCR3-positive naive CD8 T cells. The study made its TRB cDNA libraries by 5' RACE, adding UMI labels. TCRdb processed the 5' RACE reads again and assigns one entry to each CDR3 protein, with no DNA. This sample's table has over 35,000 distinct CDR3 sequences. The sequencing input was memory CD8+ T cells from blood. The receptor source for this set is a human donor in good health. Some clones in this sample may be carry-over from other donors' samples.

The genes are TRBV29-1 and TRBJ1-1. Germline CDR1 reads SQVTM; CDR2 reads ANQGSEA. This CDR3 is built from 13 residues. CDR3 loop: CSVGLRLNTEAFF. The full variable domain, its missing parts supplied by reference TRBV29-1 and TRBJ1-1, is SAVISQKPSRDICQRGTSLTIQCQVDSQVTMMFWYRQQPGQSLTLIATANQGSEATYESGFVIDKFPISRPNLTFSTLTVSNMSPEDSSIYLCSVGLRLNTEAFFGQGTRLTVV.

The V and J genes are TRBV6-2 or TRBV6-3 and TRBJ2-6. The CDR3 is made up of 14 amino acids. Germline CDR1 and CDR2: MNHEY and SVGEGT. The CDR3 spells CASSHASGANVLTF.

The chain carries TRBV24-1 and TRBJ1-1. The CDR3 consists of 12 residues. Germline CDR1 reads KGHDR; CDR2 reads SFDVKD. The CDR3 sequence is CATSDGTSEAFF.

The rearrangement links TRBV25-1 to TRBJ2-1; the D gene TCRdb calls, TRBD2, cannot be checked with no DNA. The CDR3 is 14 residues long. Germline V gene sequence: CDR1 MGHDK, CDR2 SYGVNS. Here the CDR3 reads CASSASGRANEQFF.

The genes are TRBV19 and TRBJ1-2; the D call of TRBD1 rests on TCRdb alone, since no DNA is present to check it. Germline lookup yields CDR1 LNHDA and CDR2 SQIVND (reference sequence). The CDR3 length is 13 residues. Here the CDR3 reads CASGQATTYGYTF.

The chain employs TRBV25-1 and TRBJ1-4. The CDR3 is made up of 16 amino acids. From germline, CDR1 is MGHDK and CDR2 SYGVNS. The CDR3 is CASSGLTSATNEKLFF. Together with reference TRBV25-1 and TRBJ1-4, the CDR3 gives the full variable domain: EADIYQTPRYLVIGTGKKITLECSQTMGHDKMYWYQQDPGMELHLIHYSYGVNSTEKGDLSSESTVSRIRTEHFPLTLESARPSHTSQYLCASSGLTSATNEKLFFGSGTQLSVL.

The chain uses TRBV28 and TRBJ1-5. The germline CDR1 and CDR2 sequences are MDHEN and SYDVKM. The CDR3 runs to 15 residues. The CDR3 sequence is CASSLGQGGNQPQHF.

V gene TRBV13 combines with J gene TRBJ1-5. Per germline, CDR1 PRHDT and CDR2 FYEKMQ (reference sequence). The CDR3 extends over 13 amino acids. The CDR3 sequence: CASSLGWNQPQHF.

V usage is TRBV6-2 or TRBV6-3 and J usage is TRBJ2-3; TCRdb proposes TRBD2, but this gene call is untestable without DNA. CDR3 length: 12 residues. Germline-derived CDR1 and CDR2 are MNHEY and SVGEGT. Here the CDR3 reads CAIASGADTQYF.

The V and J genes are TRBV30 and TRBJ1-1; no DNA is available, so the TRBD1 call from TCRdb remains unchecked. The germline CDR1 and CDR2 sequences are GTSNPN and SVGIG (reference sequence). This CDR3 has 14 residues. The CDR3 loop is CAWSPGTGYTEAFF.

V gene TRBV20-1 combines with J gene TRBJ2-7; TCRdb proposes TRBD1, but this gene call is untestable without DNA. The germline gives CDR1 DFQATT, CDR2 SNEGSKA (reference sequence). The CDR3 has 17 amino acids. The chain's CDR3 is CSAENLVRTGDNHEQYF.

This chain links TRBV4-1 with TRBJ1-1. CDR3 size: 15 residues. Germline V gene data show CDR1 as MGHRA and CDR2 as YSYEKL. The CDR3 spells CASSQDVGGGTEAFF.

The gene calls are TRBV10-1 and TRBJ2-1. This CDR3 comprises 14 residues. Germline loops: CDR1 WNHNN, CDR2 SYGVQD (reference sequence). CDR3 region: CASSPELPGDEQFF.

The chain links TRBV7-9 to TRBJ2-5. Looked up from germline, CDR1 is SEHNR and CDR2 is FQNEAQ (reference sequence). There are 13 residues in the CDR3. Here the CDR3 reads CASSLSNQETQYF.

The chain combines TRBV7-6 with TRBJ1-1; the TCRdb D gene call, TRBD1, has no DNA to confirm it. The CDR3 is 13 amino acids. Germline assignment: CDR1 SGHVS and CDR2 FNYEAQ. This CDR3 reads CASSFGSPTEAFF.

The rearrangement uses TRBV5-1 and TRBJ2-1. The CDR3 consists of 13 residues. Germline CDR1 reads SGHRS; CDR2 reads YFSETQ. The CDR3 protein is CASSDDSYNEQFF.

The chain is built from TRBV20-1 and TRBJ1-5; TCRdb's D gene call, TRBD1, goes unchecked for lack of DNA. The CDR3 has 15 amino acids. CDR1 DFQATT and CDR2 SNEGSKA come from the germline V gene (reference sequence). The CDR3 loop is CSAETRVSGNQPQHF.

This chain uses TRBV28 with TRBJ1-1. This CDR3 comprises 14 residues. In germline, CDR1 is MDHEN, CDR2 SYDVKM. CDR3 protein: CASSFSNMNTEAFF.

The rearrangement uses TRBV12-3 or TRBV12-4 and TRBJ1-1; the D call from TCRdb, TRBD1, cannot be confirmed without DNA. The CDR3 loop spans 15 amino acids. This CDR3 reads CASSGRQDFYGEAFF.

The V and J genes are TRBV6-5 and TRBJ2-5; TCRdb's D call, TRBD1, is unchecked because there is no DNA. Germline V gene data show CDR1 as MNHEY and CDR2 as SVGAGI. The CDR3 extends over 15 amino acids. Here the CDR3 reads CASSYSDLGGETQYF.

This sequence joins TRBV6-6 and TRBJ2-2; TCRdb selects TRBD1, and the lack of DNA leaves this call unchecked. The CDR3 is 14 amino acids. The germline V gene encodes CDR1 MNHNY and CDR2 SVGAGI (reference sequence). CDR3: CASSSTGEGGELFF.

The rearrangement links TRBV6-4 to TRBJ2-3; the TCRdb D gene call, TRBD1, has no DNA to confirm it. Germline V gives CDR1 MRHNA, CDR2 SNTAGT. The CDR3 covers 15 residues. CDR3 region: CASRGGQGAADTQYF.

The genes are TRBV12-3 or TRBV12-4 and TRBJ2-5; checking the TCRdb D call of TRBD2 is not possible without DNA. This CDR3 has 19 amino acids. The CDR3 spells CASSFGPSGLADHKETQYF.

This chain connects TRBV6-2 or TRBV6-3 to TRBJ2-1; the D gene TCRdb calls, TRBD2, cannot be checked with no DNA. The germline gives CDR1 MNHEY, CDR2 SVGEGT. The CDR3 covers 15 residues. CDR3 sequence reads: CASSYRSLASDEQFF.

This chain connects TRBV4-2 to TRBJ1-1; TCRdb selects TRBD1, and the lack of DNA leaves this call unchecked. CDR1 and CDR2 (germline): LGHNA, YNFKEQ. The CDR3 spans 14 residues. CDR3 protein: CASSPWVLGTEAFF.

The chain's CDR3 is CASSPPGQHQETQYF. This chain links TRBV18 with TRBJ2-5; absent DNA, TCRdb's TRBD1 call cannot be checked. The CDR3 consists of 15 residues. Germline V gene sequence: CDR1 KGHSH, CDR2 LQKENI.